A single sample is the source of the 26 T cell receptor beta chains below, sequenced in a study of T cells in localized non-small cell lung cancer. Produced via immunoSEQ multiplex PCR; TCRdb's table is partial and in-frame only. The sample includes approximately 70,000 clones, about nine tenths of them seen just once. Source: peripheral blood, taken before any cancer treatment. These receptor sequences come from a male donor at least 60 years old with stage III squamous cell lung carcinoma.

The rearrangement links TRBV6-1 to TRBJ2-7, with D perhaps matching TRBD1 (6 bases). Trimming took off 6 bases at V and 2 bases at J, with 11 bases between the two ends. This CDR3 is built from 13 residues. Germline V gene lookup returns CDR1 MNHNS and CDR2 SASEGT. The CDR3 loop is CASSKGGAYEQYV. The CDR3 DNA is TGTGCCAGCAGCAAAGGGGGAGCCTACGAGCAGTACGTC.

The genes are TRBV10-3 and TRBJ2-5; possible D gene TRBD1, 6 bases. Germline lookup yields CDR1 ENHRY and CDR2 SYGVKD. The CDR3 has 14 residues. With 3 bases removed from V and 5 bases from J, the gap between germline ends came to 13 bases. The CDR3 sequence: CAISEMGASETQYF. CDR3 nucleotide sequence: TGTGCCATCAGTGAAATGGGGGCGAGTGAGACCCAGTACTTC.

Only one count was recorded for this clone. The chain carries TRBV25-1 and TRBJ2-7, with a possible D match to TRBD1 (6 bases). The V gene's germline CDR1 is MGHDK and CDR2 SYGVNS. The CDR3 extends over 18 amino acids. Trimming removed 0 bases at V and 5 bases at J, with 23 bases between. For the CDR3, the DNA is TGTGCCAGCAGTGAATATAAATTCGGGACAACCAGGCGTAACGAGCAGTACGTC. It translates to CASSEYKFGTTRRNEQYV.

The rearrangement uses TRBV7-8 and TRBJ1-6, with D possibly being TRBD1 (6 bases). Germline V gene data show CDR1 as SGHVS and CDR2 as FQNEAQ. The CDR3 loop spans 14 amino acids. V lost 5 bases to trimming and J lost 5 bases, with 10 bases between them. The CDR3 sequence is CASSLQGNNSPLHF. In DNA form, the CDR3 reads TGTGCCAGCAGCCTCCAGGGGAATAATTCACCCCTCCACTTT. Using reference TRBV7-8 and TRBJ1-6 for the parts outside the CDR3, the full variable domain is GAGVSQSPRYKVAKRGQDVALRCDPISGHVSLFWYQQALGQGPEFLTYFQNEAQLDKSGLPSDRFFAERPEGSVSTLKIQRTQQEDSAVYLCASSLQGNNSPLHFGNGTRLTVT.

The chain couples TRBV4-1 to TRBJ2-2; TRBD1 is a possible D gene (5 bases). V lost 4 bases, J lost 3 bases, and 9 bases lay in between. The CDR3 is made up of 14 amino acids. Germline assignment: CDR1 MGHRA and CDR2 YSYEKL. The CDR3 sequence: CASSRIRDTGELFF. CDR3 nucleotide sequence: TGCGCCAGCAGCCGCATCAGGGACACCGGGGAGCTGTTTTTT.

This clone was detected a few times. This chain connects TRBV4-3 to TRBJ2-5; a possible D gene is TRBD2 (6 bases). The ends were cut back, 1 base at V and 4 bases at J, with 10 bases in the middle. This CDR3 has 14 amino acids. Germline V gene lookup returns CDR1 LGHNA and CDR2 YSLEER. Here the CDR3 DNA reads TGCGCCAGCAGCCAAGGGGGTAGCGGAGAGACCCAGTACTTC. It yields the protein CASSQGGSGETQYF.

This chain joins TRBV9 and TRBJ2-2, with D unresolved. The CDR3 spans 14 residues. Germline CDR1 and CDR2: SGDLS and YYNGEE. V was cut by 3 bases and J by 4 bases, with 10 bases left in between. DNA for the CDR3: TGTGCCAGCAGCGACCATCTCGCCACCGGGGAGCTGTTTTTT. As protein: CASSDHLATGELFF.

V gene TRBV6-1 combines with J gene TRBJ1-5; D unclear. The CDR3 length is 12 residues. Deletions cut 6 bases from V and 0 bases from J, with 3 bases between. CDR1 and CDR2 from the germline V gene are MNHNS and SASEGT. CDR3 in amino acids: CASRASNQPQHF. CDR3 coding DNA: TGTGCCAGCAGGGCTAGCAATCAGCCCCAGCATTTT.

This chain uses TRBV19 with TRBJ1-1, with 7 bases that match TRBD1. The length of the CDR3 is 15 residues. The V gene end was trimmed by 0 bases and the J gene end by 8 bases; junction bases not matched to a gene: 9. Germline CDR1 reads LNHDA; CDR2 reads SQIVND (reference sequence). CDR3 bases: TGTGCCAGTAGTATAGACGTCGGGACAGTCGGGGAAGCTTTCTTT. Translating gives CASSIDVGTVGEAFF.

The chain combines TRBV28 with TRBJ1-6, with TRBD1 as a possible D gene (6 bases). Trimming stripped 6 bases from V and 3 bases from J, with 12 bases between. CDR3 length equals 15 residues. CDR1 is MDHEN and CDR2 is SYDVKM in the germline V gene. CDR3 sequence reads: CASRLQTGYNSPLHF. The CDR3 DNA is TGTGCCAGCAGACTTCAGACAGGCTATAATTCACCCCTCCACTTT.

CDR3 sequence reads: CATKDRGRRSEKLFF. The CDR3 DNA reads TGCGCCACCAAGGACAGGGGGCGTCGGAGTGAAAAACTGTTTTTT. V usage is TRBV23-1 and J usage is TRBJ1-4; TRBD1 agrees at 11 bases. TRBV23-1 is noted as an ORF with a role that remains uncertain. This CDR3 spans 15 amino acids. After removal of 10 bases from V and 7 bases from J, the junction contained 11 bases not matched to a gene.

The chain's CDR3 is CARDRGPGYTF. Written as DNA, the CDR3 is TGTGCCCGGGACAGGGGGCCAGGCTACACCTTC. The rearrangement joins TRBV6-4 to TRBJ1-2; 12 bases align to TRBD1. Germline loops: CDR1 MRHNA, CDR2 SNTAGT. The CDR3 is 11 amino acids. V trimming: 11 bases; J trimming: 8 bases; junction bases outside the gene matches: 3.

As concerns this clone: The junction does not match germline at one end; this may be a read error. V gene TRBV4-2 combines with J gene TRBJ1-5; D might be TRBD1 (6 bases). The CDR3 is 16 amino acids. CDR1 LGHNA and CDR2 YNFKEQ come from the germline V gene. Written as DNA, the CDR3 is TGTGCCGGCAGCCAAGTGGGGGCCAGGAACAATCAGCCCCAGCATTTT. It encodes CAGSQVGARNNQPQHF.

The gene calls are TRBV4-3 and TRBJ2-6; D remains unclear. CDR1 and CDR2 from the germline V gene are LGHNA and YSLEER. V shed 5 bases and J shed 4 bases, with 15 bases lying between them. CDR3 length equals 16 residues. This chain's CDR3 is CASSLGVVAGANVLTF. The CDR3, as DNA: TGCGCCAGCAGCTTGGGTGTGGTTGCAGGGGCCAACGTCCTGACTTTC.

This clone is a singleton in its sample. This chain connects TRBV30 to TRBJ1-6, with D possibly TRBD1 on 5 matching bases. V was pared by 5 bases and J by 13 bases, with 18 bases between. The CDR3 contains 13 residues. The germline gives CDR1 GTSNPN, CDR2 SVGIG (reference sequence). The DNA for the CDR3 is TGTGCCTGGCAACCTGGGGCCGCAAACCCCCTCCACTTT. Its protein product is CAWQPGAANPLHF.

This sequence joins TRBV10-3 and TRBJ2-3, with D unresolved. V was shortened by 2 bases and J by 2 bases, with 14 bases between the two germline ends. This CDR3 has 16 amino acids. CDR1 ENHRY and CDR2 SYGVKD come from the germline V gene. CDR3 sequence (DNA): TGTGCCATCAGTGAGAAAAGCTCTTGGTACACAGATACGCAGTATTTT. Translation gives CAISEKSSWYTDTQYF.

The chain recombines TRBV27 with TRBJ2-2; D might be TRBD1 (5 bases). V dropped 3 bases and J dropped 4 bases, with 9 bases sitting between them. There are 14 residues in the CDR3. Germline V gene sequence: CDR1 MNHEY, CDR2 SMNVEV (reference sequence). This chain's CDR3 is CASSFQGFTGELFF. Here the CDR3 DNA reads TGTGCCAGCAGTTTCCAGGGATTCACCGGGGAGCTGTTTTTT.

This rearrangement joins TRBV29-1 to TRBJ2-4; D is uncertain. The germline V gene encodes CDR1 SQVTM and CDR2 ANQGSEA. Trimming shortened V by 6 bases and J by 0 bases, and 12 bases separated the two germline ends. CDR3 length equals 14 residues. As DNA, the CDR3 is TGCAGCGTCGCCGATGCCGTAGCCAAAAACATTCAGTACTTC. It codes for CSVADAVAKNIQYF.

J is TRBJ1-1 and V is TRBV6-1; D unclear. The CDR3 has 10 residues. Germline-derived CDR1 and CDR2 are MNHNS and SASEGT. V dropped 5 bases and J dropped 3 bases, with 1 base sitting between them. CDR3 sequence: CASSYTEAFF. The CDR3 region has the DNA TGTGCCAGCAGTTACACTGAAGCTTTCTTT.

The chain's CDR3 is CASSYGATNEKLFF. Written as DNA, the CDR3 is TGTGCCAGCAGTTACGGGGCGACTAATGAAAAACTGTTTTTT. The genes are TRBV6-5 and TRBJ1-4; the D gene is possibly TRBD1 (5 bases). V lost 2 bases and J 2 bases, leaving 6 bases between the germline ends. Germline CDR1 reads MNHEY; CDR2 reads SVGAGI. The CDR3 has 14 residues.

The CDR3 spells CASTQPGLNSPLHF. Written as DNA, the CDR3 is TGTGCCAGCACTCAGCCGGGTCTCAATTCACCCCTCCACTTT. V is TRBV6-5 and J is TRBJ1-6, with D unresolved. Trimming left V 7 bases short and J 7 bases short, with 14 bases between. The CDR3 loop spans 14 amino acids. The V gene's germline CDR1 is MNHEY and CDR2 SVGAGI.

The rearrangement uses TRBV15 and TRBJ1-1, with TRBD1 as a possible D gene (6 bases). The CDR3 is 13 residues long. Trimming left V 3 bases short and J 7 bases short, with 12 bases between. The germline CDR1 and CDR2 sequences are LNHNV and YYDKDF (reference sequence). Here the CDR3 reads CATSRDRADEAFF. The CDR3 DNA reads as TGTGCCACCAGCAGGGACAGAGCGGATGAAGCTTTCTTT. Full variable domain (outside the CDR3, taken from reference TRBV15 and TRBJ1-1): DAMVIQNPRYQVTQFGKPVTLSCSQTLNHNVMYWYQQKSSQAPKLLFHYYDKDFNNEADTPDNFQSRRPNTSFCFLDIRSPGLGDTAMYLCATSRDRADEAFFGQGTRLTVV.

Worth noting for this clone: The junction departs from germline at one end; a sequencing error may be responsible. The chain joins TRBV7-2 to TRBJ2-7; TRBD2 matches 10 bases. Germline CDR1 is SGHTA and CDR2 is FQGNSA. The CDR3 has 15 residues. As DNA, the CDR3 is TGTGCCAGCAGCGTAGCGGGGGGACACTCCTACGAGCAGTACTTC. Amino acids: CASSVAGGHSYEQYF.

V gene TRBV4-2 combines with J gene TRBJ2-5; D is undetermined. This CDR3 spans 13 amino acids. The V and J ends lost 2 bases and 1 base respectively, with 5 bases between them. Looked up from germline, CDR1 is LGHNA and CDR2 is YNFKEQ. CDR3 region: CASSQTGQETQYF. CDR3 sequence (DNA): TGTGCCAGCAGCCAAACTGGCCAAGAGACCCAGTACTTC.

The V gene is TRBV21-1, the J gene TRBJ2-7; the D call of TRBD1 is as the table states it, not checked on the DNA. TRBV21-1 is a pseudogene locus. CDR3 size: 15 residues. CDR3 in amino acids: CASSKGGQGSYEQYF. CDR3 nucleotides: TGTGCCAGCAGCAAAGGGGGACAGGGCTCCTACGAGCAGTACTTC.

The rearrangement links TRBV4-3 to TRBJ2-3; 10 bases fit TRBD2. This CDR3 has 16 amino acids. Germline CDR1 LGHNA, CDR2 YSLEER. The V and J ends lost 5 bases and 2 bases, in that order; junction bases with no gene match: 7. The CDR3 sequence: CASSTGTSAPTDTQYF. CDR3 coding DNA: TGCGCCAGCAGCACCGGGACTAGCGCCCCCACAGATACGCAGTATTTT.